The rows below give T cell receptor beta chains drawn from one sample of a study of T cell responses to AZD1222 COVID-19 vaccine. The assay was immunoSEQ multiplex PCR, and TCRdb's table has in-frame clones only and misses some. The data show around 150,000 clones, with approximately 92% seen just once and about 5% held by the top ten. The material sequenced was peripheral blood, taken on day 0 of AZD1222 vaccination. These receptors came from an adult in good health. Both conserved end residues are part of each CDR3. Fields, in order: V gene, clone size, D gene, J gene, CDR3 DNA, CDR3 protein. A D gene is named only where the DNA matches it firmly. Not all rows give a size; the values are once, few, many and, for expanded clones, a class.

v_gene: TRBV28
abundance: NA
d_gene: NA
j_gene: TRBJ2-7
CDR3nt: TGTGCCAGCAGTTTGGGGACAATCTACGAGCAGTACTTC
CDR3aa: CASSLGTIYEQYF

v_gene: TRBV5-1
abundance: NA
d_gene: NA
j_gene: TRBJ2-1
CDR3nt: TGCGCCAGCAGCCCGGCCCTCGAGGGTTACAATGAGCAGTTCTTC
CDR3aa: CASSPALEGYNEQFF

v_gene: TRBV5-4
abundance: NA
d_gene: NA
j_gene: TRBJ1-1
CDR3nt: TGTGCCAGCAGCTTTTTCGGACAGTCGAACACTGAAGCTTTCTTT
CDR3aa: CASSFFGQSNTEAFF

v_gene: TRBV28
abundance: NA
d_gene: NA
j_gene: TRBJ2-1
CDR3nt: TGTGCCAGCAGTCCCGTCCTAGGGGGAGGGCTTTTGAATGAGCAGTTCTTC
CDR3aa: CASSPVLGGGLLNEQFF

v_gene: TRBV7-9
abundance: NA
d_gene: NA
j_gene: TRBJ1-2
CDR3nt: TGTGCCAGCAGCGAATACGGGGGCATAAGCTATGGCTACACCTTC
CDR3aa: CASSEYGGISYGYTF

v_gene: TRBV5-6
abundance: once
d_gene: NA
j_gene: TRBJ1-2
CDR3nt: TGTGCCAGCAGCTCCGACTTAGATGGGGCCTCCGACTATGGCTACACCTTC
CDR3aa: CASSSDLDGASDYGYTF

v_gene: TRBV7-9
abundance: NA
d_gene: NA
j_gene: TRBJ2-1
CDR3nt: TGTGCCAGCAGCTTAGAGTTACTTTACAATGAGCAGTTCTTC
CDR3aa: CASSLELLYNEQFF

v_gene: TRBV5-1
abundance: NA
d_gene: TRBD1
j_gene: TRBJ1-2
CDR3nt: TGCGCCAGCAGCTTGGCCGGGCTTCCTACCGACAGGGAGGACGGCTACACCTTC
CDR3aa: CASSLAGLPTDREDGYTF

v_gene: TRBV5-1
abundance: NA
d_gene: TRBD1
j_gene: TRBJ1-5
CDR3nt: TGCGCCAGCAGCTTGGAGACAGGGGGTCAGCCCCAGCATTTT
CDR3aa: CASSLETGGQPQHF

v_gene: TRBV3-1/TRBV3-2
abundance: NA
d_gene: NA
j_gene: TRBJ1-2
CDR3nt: TGTGCCAGCAGCAAAGACGGAACCTATGGCTACACCTTC
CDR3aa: CASSKDGTYGYTF

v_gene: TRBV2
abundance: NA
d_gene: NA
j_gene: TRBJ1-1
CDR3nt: TGTGCCAGCAGTGAACAGGGGACTGAAGCTTTCTTT
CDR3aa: CASSEQGTEAFF

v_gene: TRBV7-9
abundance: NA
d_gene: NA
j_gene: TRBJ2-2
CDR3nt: TGTGCCAGCTGCGACCAGGGTGACACCGGGGAGCTGTTTTTT
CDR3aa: CASCDQGDTGELFF

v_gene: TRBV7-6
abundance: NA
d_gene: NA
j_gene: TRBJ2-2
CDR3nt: TGTGCCAGCACCCTAAGTGGCAGGGGTCTCATTTCGAACACCGGGGAGCTGTTTTTT
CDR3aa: CASTLSGRGLISNTGELFF

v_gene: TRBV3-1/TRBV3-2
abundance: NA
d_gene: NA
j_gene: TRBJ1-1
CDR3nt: TGTGCCAGCAGCCTTGGGACTTTAACTGAAGCTTTCTTT
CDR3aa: CASSLGTLTEAFF

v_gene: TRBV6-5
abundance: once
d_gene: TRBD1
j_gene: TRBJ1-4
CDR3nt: TGTGCCAGCAGTCGGACAGGGGAAAGAGGAAAACTGTTTTTT
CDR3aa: CASSRTGERGKLFF

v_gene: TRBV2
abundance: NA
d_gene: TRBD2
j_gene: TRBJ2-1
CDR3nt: TGTGCCAGCAGTGAAGCGTTAGTGCCGGGACTAGCGGGCCTCTCCTACAATGAGCAGTTCTTC
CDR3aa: CASSEALVPGLAGLSYNEQFF

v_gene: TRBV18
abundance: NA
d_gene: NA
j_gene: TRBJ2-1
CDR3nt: TGTGCCAGCTCACCGGGACAAGCTATCTACAATGAGCAGTTCTTC
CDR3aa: CASSPGQAIYNEQFF

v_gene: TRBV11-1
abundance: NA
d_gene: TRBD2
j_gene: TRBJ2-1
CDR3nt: TGTGCCAGCAGCCCAACGCGGGAGAGGTATAATGAGCAGTTCTTC
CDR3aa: CASSPTRERYNEQFF

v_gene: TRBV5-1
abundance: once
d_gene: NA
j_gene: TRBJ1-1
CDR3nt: TGCGCCAGCAGCTTGAATCCGGGGAACACTGAAGCTTTCTTT
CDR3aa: CASSLNPGNTEAFF

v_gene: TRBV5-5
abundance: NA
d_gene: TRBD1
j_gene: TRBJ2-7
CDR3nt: TGTGCCAGCAGCTTTTTAGGACAGGGATACGAGCAGTACTTC
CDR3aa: CASSFLGQGYEQYF

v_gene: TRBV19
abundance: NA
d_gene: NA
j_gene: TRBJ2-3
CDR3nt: TGTGCCAGTAGTCCCGGGCTGTCGGGCACAGATACGCAGTATTTT
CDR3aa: CASSPGLSGTDTQYF

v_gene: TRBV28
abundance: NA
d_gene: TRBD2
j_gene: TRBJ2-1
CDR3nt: TGTGCCAGCAGTTCGCCCGTAACTAGCGGACTTTACAATGAGCAGTTCTTC
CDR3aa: CASSSPVTSGLYNEQFF

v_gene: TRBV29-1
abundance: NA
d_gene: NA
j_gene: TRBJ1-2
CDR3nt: TGCAGCGCAACAGGGACGGCGGGGGGCTACACCTTC
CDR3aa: CSATGTAGGYTF

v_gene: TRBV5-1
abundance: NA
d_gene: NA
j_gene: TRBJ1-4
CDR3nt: TGCGCCAGCGCGGTCGGGGTAGGTGAAAAACTGTTTTTT
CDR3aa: CASAVGVGEKLFF

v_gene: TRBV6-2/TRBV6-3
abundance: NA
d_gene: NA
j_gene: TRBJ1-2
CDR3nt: TGTGCCAGCAGTGAGAACACGTCCTATGGCTACACCTTC
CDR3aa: CASSENTSYGYTF

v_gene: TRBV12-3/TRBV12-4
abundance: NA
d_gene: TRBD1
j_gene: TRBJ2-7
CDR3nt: TGTGCCAGCAGCTTTTGGACAGGGGGCGAGCAGTACTTC
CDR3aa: CASSFWTGGEQYF

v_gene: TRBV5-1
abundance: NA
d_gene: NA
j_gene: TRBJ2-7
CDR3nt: TGCGCCAGCAGCTTGGTACCAGGAGACTCCTACGAGCAGTACTTC
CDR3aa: CASSLVPGDSYEQYF